This TCR beta chain was found in a study of CD8 T cells in ankylosing spondylitis. Germline values: CDR1 ENHRY, CDR2 SYGVKD. The V gene lost 0 bases and the J gene lost 1 base, with 12 bases spanning the gap. The CDR3 runs 16 residues. This clonotype was found many times. TCRdb processed the 5' RACE reads anew with MiXCR; each CDR3 protein has one entry. This table has just under 95,000 distinct CDR3 sequences, 8.8% appearing once. The specimen was blood, either unsorted or a sorted T cell fraction (not recorded which). The clonotype comes from a male donor with ankylosing spondylitis or in good health (not recorded which). The chain uses TRBV10-3 and TRBJ1-1; possible D gene TRBD1, 5 bases. CDR3 bases: TGTGCCATCAGTGAGTCCCCGGGACCGCCGAACACTGAAGCTTTCTTT. Protein sequence: CAISESPGPPNTEAFF.